This note documents a single T cell receptor (beta chain) sequence. Its antigen is undetermined. This specimen comes from a study of shared clonotypes between healthy human individuals. Background on the study: Donors consisted of a couple of women and three men between 18 and 49. Each donor's CD8 memory used one plate, CD8 naive two, each CD4 subset three.

The germline V gene has CDR1 MGHRA and CDR2 YSYEKL. This CDR3 has 13 residues. V gave up 4 bases and J gave up 10 bases, with 16 bases separating them. Naive CD8 cells lacked CD45RO and underwent positive selection for CCR7, leaving out terminally differentiated effector memory CD45RA+ cells. Only in-frame clones appear in the TCRdb table, and some are missing; sequencing was by immunoSEQ multiplex PCR. The sample includes 1.5 million to 2.5 million clones, just under 95% of them seen just once. Study-level results: Generation of non-shared clonotypes was less probable than generation of clonotypes shared by all four donors. When naive CD4 clonotypes were compared across a few donors, 5% to 5.5% were shared.

The receptor comes from a young man in good health. Sequencing used naive CD8+ T cells sorted from blood. The chain joins TRBV4-1 to TRBJ1-2; possible D gene TRBD1, 6 bases. CDR3 amino acids: CASSPYVGQIYTF. CDR3 nucleotide sequence: TGCGCCAGCAGCCCATATGTAGGACAGATCTACACCTTC.